This entry is about one T cell receptor (beta chain). Antigen: not known. The immunoSEQ assay was version 4, run in survey mode. The protocol was immunoSEQ multiplex PCR, while the TCRdb copy is restricted to in-frame clones and leaves out a portion. The sample shows roughly 64,000 clones, just under 75% of them seen only once. An overlapping HIV-1 Gag peptide pool stimulated these cells at about 0.9 ug/peptide/mL. Memory cells lacking CD40L and CD69 with high CD45RO were sorted. The data were taken from a study of persistence of HIV-infected CD4 T cells. Across the whole study: The sample holds CD4+ T cells responsive to CMV or HIV-1 Gag.

This CDR3 region has 15 residues. CDR1 is LGHDT and CDR2 is YNNKEL in the germline V gene (reference sequence). V shed 2 bases and J shed 10 bases, with 18 bases lying between them. The source of this sequence is an adult man with HIV who was CMV-seropositive. V and J are TRBV3-1 (or the pseudogene TRBV3-2) and TRBJ2-1, with D possibly being TRBD1 (6 bases). The material was CD4+ T cells sorted from PBMCs after roughly 19-hour stimulation, obtained from a patient who received antiretroviral therapy. CDR3 loop: CASSQTTGPTSEQFF. The CDR3 nucleotides are TGTGCCAGCAGCCAAACAACAGGGCCAACTTCAGAGCAGTTCTTC.